This T cell receptor beta chain stems from a study of blood T cell repertoires in COVID-19. Study summary: PBMCs, B-cell-depleted T cells, or T cells provided the cDNA or gDNA that made up the material.

Sequencing was performed with immunoSEQ multiplex PCR; in TCRdb, only in-frame clones are kept and a portion is missing. The sample has around 37,000 clones, about 90% seen once. V gave up 1 base and J gave up 0 bases, with 18 bases separating them. CDR1 and CDR2 (germline): LNHNV, YYDKDF (reference sequence). CDR3 size: 19 residues. The chain combines TRBV15 with TRBJ2-2; TRBD2 is a possible D gene (6 bases). The source material was peripheral blood. The receptor comes from a man in his 60s with acute or convalescent COVID-19. This chain's CDR3 is CATSRAGLTWEANTGELFF. In DNA, the CDR3 is TGTGCCACCAGCAGAGCGGGCCTCACTTGGGAGGCGAACACCGGGGAGCTGTTTTTT.